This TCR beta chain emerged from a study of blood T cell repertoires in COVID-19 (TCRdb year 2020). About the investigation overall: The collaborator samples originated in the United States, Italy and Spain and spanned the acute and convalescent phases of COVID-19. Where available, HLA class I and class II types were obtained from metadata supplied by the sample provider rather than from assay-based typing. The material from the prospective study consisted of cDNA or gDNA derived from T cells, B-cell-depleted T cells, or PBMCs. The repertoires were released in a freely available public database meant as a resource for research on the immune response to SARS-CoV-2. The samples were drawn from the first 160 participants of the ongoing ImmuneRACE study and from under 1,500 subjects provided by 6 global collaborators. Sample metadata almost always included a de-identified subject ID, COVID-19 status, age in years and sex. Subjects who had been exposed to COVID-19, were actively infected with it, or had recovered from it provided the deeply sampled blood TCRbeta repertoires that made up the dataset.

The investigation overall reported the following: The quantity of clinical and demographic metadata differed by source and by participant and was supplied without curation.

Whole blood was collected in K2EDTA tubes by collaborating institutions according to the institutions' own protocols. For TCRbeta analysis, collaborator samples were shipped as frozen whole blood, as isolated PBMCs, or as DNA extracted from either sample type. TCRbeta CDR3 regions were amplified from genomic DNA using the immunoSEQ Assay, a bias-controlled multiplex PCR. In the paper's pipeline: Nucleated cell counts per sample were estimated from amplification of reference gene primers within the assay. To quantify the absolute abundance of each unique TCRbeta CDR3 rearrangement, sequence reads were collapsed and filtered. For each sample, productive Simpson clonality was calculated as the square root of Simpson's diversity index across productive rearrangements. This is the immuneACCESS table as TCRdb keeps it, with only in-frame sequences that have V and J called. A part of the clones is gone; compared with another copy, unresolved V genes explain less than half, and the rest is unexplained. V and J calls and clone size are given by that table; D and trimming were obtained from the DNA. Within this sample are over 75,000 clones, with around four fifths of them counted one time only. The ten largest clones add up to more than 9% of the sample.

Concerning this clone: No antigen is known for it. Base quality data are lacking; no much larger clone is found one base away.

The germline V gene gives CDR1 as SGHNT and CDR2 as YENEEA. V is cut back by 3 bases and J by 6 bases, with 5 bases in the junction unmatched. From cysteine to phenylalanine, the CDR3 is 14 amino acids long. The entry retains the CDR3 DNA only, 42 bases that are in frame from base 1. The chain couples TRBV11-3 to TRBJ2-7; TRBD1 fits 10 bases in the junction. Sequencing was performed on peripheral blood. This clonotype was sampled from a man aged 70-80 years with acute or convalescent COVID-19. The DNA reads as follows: TGTGCCAGCAGCTTCGGGACAGGGGAGTTCGAGCAGTACTTC. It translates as CASSFGTGEFEQYF.